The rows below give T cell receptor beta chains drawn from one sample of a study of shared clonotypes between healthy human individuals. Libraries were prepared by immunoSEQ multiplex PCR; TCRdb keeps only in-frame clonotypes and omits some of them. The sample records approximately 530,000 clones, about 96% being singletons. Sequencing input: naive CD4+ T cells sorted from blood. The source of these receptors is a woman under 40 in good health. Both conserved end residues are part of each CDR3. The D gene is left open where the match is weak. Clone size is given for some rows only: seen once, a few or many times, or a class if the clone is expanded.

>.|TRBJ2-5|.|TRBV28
CASSSGPLWETQYF
TGTGCCAGCAGCTCGGGACCCCTGTGGGAGACCCAGTACTTC
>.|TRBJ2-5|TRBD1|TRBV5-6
CASSSQQGAKETQYF
TGTGCCAGCAGCTCCCAACAGGGGGCTAAAGAGACCCAGTACTTC
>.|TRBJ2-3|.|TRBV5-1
CASSLALFADTQYF
TGCGCCAGCAGCTTGGCTTTATTCGCAGATACGCAGTATTTT
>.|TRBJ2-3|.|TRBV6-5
CASSYSRGFTDTQYF
TGTGCCAGCAGTTACTCGAGAGGGTTCACAGATACGCAGTATTTT
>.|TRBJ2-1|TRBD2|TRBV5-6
CASSPYSGRFSEQFF
TGTGCCAGCAGCCCCTACAGCGGGAGATTTAGTGAGCAGTTCTTC
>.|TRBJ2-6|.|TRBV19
CASSSETRTSGANVLTF
TGTGCCAGTAGTTCGGAGACGCGGACCTCTGGGGCCAACGTCCTGACTTTC
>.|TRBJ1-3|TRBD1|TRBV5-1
CASSFGQGSGNTIYF
TGCGCCAGCAGCTTTGGACAGGGGTCTGGAAACACCATATATTTT
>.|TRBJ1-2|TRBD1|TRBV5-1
CASSPRRLGGIYGYTF
TGCGCCAGCAGCCCAAGGAGGCTAGGGGGCATCTATGGCTACACCTTC
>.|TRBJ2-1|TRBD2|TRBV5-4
CASRTGTNSYNEQFF
TGTGCCAGCAGGACCGGGACTAACTCCTACAATGAGCAGTTCTTC
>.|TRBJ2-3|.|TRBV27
CASSSAAEPTDTQYF
TGTGCCAGCAGTTCCGCCGCCGAACCCACAGATACGCAGTATTTT
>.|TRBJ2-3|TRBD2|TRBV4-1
CASSPAKRESDTQYF
TGCGCCAGCAGCCCCGCTAAGCGGGAGTCAGATACGCAGTATTTT
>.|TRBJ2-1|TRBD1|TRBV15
CATSRPGTGNNEQFF
TGTGCCACCAGCAGACCCGGGACAGGGAATAATGAGCAGTTCTTC
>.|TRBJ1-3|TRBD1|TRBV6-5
CASSYDRAGNTIYF
TGTGCCAGCAGTTACGACAGGGCTGGAAACACCATATATTTT
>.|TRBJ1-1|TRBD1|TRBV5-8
CASSLSGQGNTEAFF
TGTGCCAGCAGCCTGAGCGGACAGGGAAACACTGAAGCTTTCTTT
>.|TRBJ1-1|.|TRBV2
CASSAFGAGAPYGAFF
TGTGCCAGCAGCGCTTTTGGGGCAGGAGCCCCTTATGGAGCTTTCTTT
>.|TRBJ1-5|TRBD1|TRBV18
CASTPGGRNQPQHF
TGTGCCAGCACACCAGGGGGCCGCAATCAGCCCCAGCATTTT
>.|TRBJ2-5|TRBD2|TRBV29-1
CSVVSGSETQYF
TGCAGCGTTGTAAGCGGGAGCGAGACCCAGTACTTC
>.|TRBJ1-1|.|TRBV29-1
CSGLRNTEAFF
TGCAGCGGGCTGCGGAACACTGAAGCTTTCTTT
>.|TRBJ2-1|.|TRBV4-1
CASSSAVQRPYNEQFF
TGCGCCAGCAGCTCGGCGGTCCAGCGCCCCTACAATGAGCAGTTCTTC
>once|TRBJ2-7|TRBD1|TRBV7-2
CASSSTGVSYEQYF
TGTGCCAGCAGCTCGACAGGGGTTTCCTACGAGCAGTACTTC
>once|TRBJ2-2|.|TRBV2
CASSDQRSSNTGELFF
TGTGCCAGCAGTGATCAGAGATCGTCGAACACCGGGGAGCTGTTTTTT
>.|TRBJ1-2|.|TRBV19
CASSSPGQLYGYTF
TGTGCCAGTAGTAGCCCGGGACAACTGTATGGCTACACCTTC
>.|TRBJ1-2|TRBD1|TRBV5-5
CASSPIGQGSNYGYTF
TGTGCCAGCAGCCCAATAGGACAGGGATCTAACTATGGCTACACCTTC
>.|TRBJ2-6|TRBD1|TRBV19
CASTGGVYGSGANVLTF
TGTGCCAGTACAGGGGGCGTATATGGCTCTGGGGCCAACGTCCTGACTTTC
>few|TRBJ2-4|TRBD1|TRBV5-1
CASSAGQGKNIQYF
TGCGCCAGCAGCGCGGGACAGGGGAAAAACATTCAGTACTTC
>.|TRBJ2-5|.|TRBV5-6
CASSFETWETQYF
TGTGCCAGCAGCTTCGAGACATGGGAGACCCAGTACTTC
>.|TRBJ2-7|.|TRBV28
CASSPHSSYEQYF
TGTGCCAGCAGTCCCCACAGCTCCTACGAGCAGTACTTC
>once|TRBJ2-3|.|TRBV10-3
CAISGYEDTQYF
TGCGCCATCAGTGGTTATGAAGATACGCAGTATTTT
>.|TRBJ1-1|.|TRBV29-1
CSVERRLGGTEAFF
TGCAGCGTTGAACGCCGCTTAGGGGGCACTGAAGCTTTCTTT
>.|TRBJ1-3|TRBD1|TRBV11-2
CASSPRQGLPSGNTIYF
TGTGCCAGCAGCCCGAGACAGGGCCTCCCTTCTGGAAACACCATATATTTT
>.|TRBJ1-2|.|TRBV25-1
CASSDLRHDGYTF
TGTGCCAGCAGTGATCTCCGGCACGACGGCTACACCTTC
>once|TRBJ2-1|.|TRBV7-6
CASSLRSRDRPHNEQFF
TGTGCCAGCAGCTTACGGTCGCGGGACCGACCCCACAATGAGCAGTTCTTC
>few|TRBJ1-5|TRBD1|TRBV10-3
CAIMAQQGAGQPQHF
TGTGCCATCATGGCTCAACAGGGGGCAGGGCAGCCCCAGCATTTT
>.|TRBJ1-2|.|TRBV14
CASSPGPRPAGYTF
TGTGCCAGCAGCCCAGGGCCCCGGCCGGCGGGCTACACCTTC
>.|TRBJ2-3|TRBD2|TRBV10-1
CASSEGTSGTYTQYF
TGCGCCAGCAGTGAGGGGACTAGCGGGACATATACGCAGTATTTT
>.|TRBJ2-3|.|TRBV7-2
CASSLESGFAGSPDTQYF
TGTGCCAGCAGCTTAGAAAGCGGTTTTGCGGGATCCCCCGATACGCAGTATTTT
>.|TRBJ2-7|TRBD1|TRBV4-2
CASSHGTGIAYEQYF
TGTGCCAGCAGCCATGGGACAGGGATTGCCTACGAGCAGTACTTC